This is a list of T cell receptor beta chains from one sample in a study of blood T cell repertoires in COVID-19. Clones were sequenced by immunoSEQ multiplex PCR, and TCRdb holds only the in-frame ones, with some missing. This table has 200,000 to 250,000 clones, 87% appearing once. Sequences were obtained from peripheral blood. The receptors here all came from a man between 35 and 55 years old with active or convalescent COVID-19. CDR3s include the opening cysteine and the closing phenylalanine or tryptophan. The D gene is left open where the match is weak. Only some rows state a clone size, as once, few, many or a class for expanded clones.

d_gene	v_gene	j_gene	abundance	CDR3aa	CDR3nt
NA	TRBV10-2	TRBJ1-2	NA	CASRTDSYGYTF	TGCGCCAGCAGGACGGACAGCTATGGCTACACCTTC
NA	TRBV20-1	TRBJ2-5	NA	CSAGLETQYF	TGCAGTGCTGGCCTAGAGACCCAGTACTTC
TRBD1	TRBV18	TRBJ1-4	NA	CASSPGTGEEKLFF	TGTGCCAGCTCACCGGGGACAGGGGAAGAAAAACTGTTTTTT
NA	TRBV10-3	TRBJ1-1	NA	CAINGALNTEAFF	TGTGCCATCAACGGAGCCTTGAACACTGAAGCTTTCTTT
TRBD1	TRBV2	TRBJ1-4	NA	CASSPPGTGYEKLFF	TGTGCCAGCAGTCCGCCGGGGACAGGGTACGAAAAACTGTTTTTT
TRBD1	TRBV15	TRBJ1-4	NA	CATSRARQGGEKLFF	TGTGCCACCAGCAGAGCTAGACAGGGCGGTGAAAAACTGTTTTTT
TRBD2	TRBV4-2	TRBJ2-6	NA	CASSRLDGGRVGANVLTF	TGTGCCAGCAGCCGCTTAGATGGCGGGAGGGTTGGGGCCAACGTCCTGACTTTC
TRBD1	TRBV12-5	TRBJ2-5	NA	CASGRTGLETQYF	TGTGCTAGTGGCCGGACAGGGCTGGAGACCCAGTACTTC
NA	TRBV11-2	TRBJ1-4	few	CASSPGNEKLFF	TGTGCCAGCAGCCCCGGGAATGAAAAACTGTTTTTT
NA	TRBV4-1	TRBJ2-7	NA	CASSQDTGVYEQYF	TGCGCCAGCAGCCAAGATACGGGGGTCTACGAGCAGTACTTC
NA	TRBV7-8	TRBJ1-4	NA	CASSLSGGSNEKLFF	TGTGCCAGCAGCTTATCGGGGGGGTCTAATGAAAAACTGTTTTTT
NA	TRBV27	TRBJ2-3	NA	CASQTLAGTDTQYF	TGTGCCAGCCAGACCTTAGCGGGCACAGATACGCAGTATTTT
NA	TRBV19	TRBJ2-7	once	CASSNRDTQNQQYF	TGTGCCAGTAGCAACCGGGACACCCAAAACCAGCAGTACTTC
TRBD1	TRBV18	TRBJ2-1	NA	CASSPGQGVYNEQFF	TGTGCCAGCTCACCAGGACAGGGAGTCTACAATGAGCAGTTCTTC
TRBD1	TRBV7-7	TRBJ1-1	NA	CASSPQTGMNTEAFF	TGTGCTAGCAGCCCCCAGACAGGGATGAACACTGAAGCTTTCTTT
TRBD1	TRBV5-1	TRBJ1-2	few	CASSLAGTDNYNYGYTF	TGCGCCAGCAGCTTGGCCGGGACAGACAACTATAACTATGGCTACACCTTC
TRBD1	TRBV9	TRBJ2-6	NA	CASSSIGQVVSGANVLTF	TGTGCCAGCAGCTCTATTGGACAGGTGGTCTCTGGGGCCAACGTCCTGACTTTC
NA	TRBV9	TRBJ1-1	NA	CASSVDPSSEAFF	TGTGCCAGCAGCGTAGACCCTTCTAGTGAAGCTTTCTTT
NA	TRBV2	TRBJ1-5	NA	CASSGQGTLVNQPQHF	TGTGCCAGCAGCGGCCAGGGTACCCTAGTTAATCAGCCCCAGCATTTT
NA	TRBV7-9	TRBJ1-3	NA	CASSTTGTGNTIYF	TGTGCCAGCAGCACGACAGGTACCGGTAACACCATATATTTT
TRBD1	TRBV27	TRBJ1-2	NA	CASAGAGGREYGYTF	TGTGCCAGCGCAGGGGCAGGGGGTCGGGAGTATGGCTACACCTTC
TRBD1	TRBV3-1/TRBV3-2	TRBJ2-4	once	CASSQGTGGSKNIQYF	TGTGCCAGCAGCCAAGGGACAGGGGGCTCCAAAAACATTCAGTACTTC